This T cell receptor beta chain was obtained from a study of shared clonotypes between healthy human individuals. Assay used: immunoSEQ multiplex PCR; TCRdb lists only in-frame clones, some missing. This sample carries about 1.1 million clones, around 77% of them seen once, and the ten largest clones take roughly 0.83%. Worth noting for this clone: The antigen is undetermined.

The CDR3 runs 12 residues. V lost 4 bases and J lost 0, with 4 bases in between. CDR1 and CDR2 from the germline V gene are SGHDT and YYEEEE. Overall study findings and caveats: Some clonotypes were shared by all four sorted-subset donors, while others were not shared. The non-shared ones had lower generation probabilities than the shared ones.

Sequences were obtained from memory CD4+ T cells from PBMCs. Subset reported: CD45RA-negative fraction. The source of this sequence is a man younger than 30 in good health. Some clones in this sample may be carry-over from other donors' samples. The J gene is TRBJ2-5, the V gene TRBV5-6, with unresolved D. DNA for the CDR3: TGTGCCAGCAGCATCCACCAAGAGACCCAGTACTTC. Protein product: CASSIHQETQYF.